This is a list of T cell receptor beta chains from one sample in a study of T cell clonotyping in hematopoietic cell transplantation. This table comes from immunoSEQ multiplex PCR, and its TCRdb copy is limited to in-frame clones, with some not included. This repertoire shows more than 65,000 clones, just under 95% found once; its top ten account for roughly 1.7%. Sequencing was carried out using peripheral blood mononuclear cells. All receptors come from a man aged 50 or older in good health. Some clones in this sample may be carry-over from other donors' samples. Each CDR3 is given with its conserved first and last residue. D genes are given only for firm matches. Some rows mark clone size as missing; the rest say once, few, many or name a class of expanded clone.

cdr3_aa: CASSVGQLATYGYTF
cdr3_nt: TGTGCCAGCAGCGTAGGTCAGCTTGCTACCTATGGCTACACCTTC
d_call: .
j_call: TRBJ1-2
v_call: TRBV9
clone_size: .

cdr3_aa: CASTSKGWGQASGNTIYF
cdr3_nt: TGTGCCAGTACTTCGAAGGGGTGGGGACAGGCCTCTGGAAACACCATATATTTT
d_call: TRBD1
j_call: TRBJ1-3
v_call: TRBV19
clone_size: once

cdr3_aa: CASSIQGLQPQHF
cdr3_nt: TGTGCCAGTAGTATACAGGGTCTTCAGCCCCAGCATTTT
d_call: .
j_call: TRBJ1-5
v_call: TRBV19
clone_size: .

cdr3_aa: CASSGLTGGRGYTF
cdr3_nt: TGTGCCAGCAGTGGCTTAACAGGGGGCAGAGGCTACACCTTC
d_call: TRBD1
j_call: TRBJ1-2
v_call: TRBV6-1
clone_size: .

cdr3_aa: CASFEPGFKAFF
cdr3_nt: TGTGCCAGCTTTGAGCCCGGGTTTAAAGCTTTCTTT
d_call: .
j_call: TRBJ1-1
v_call: TRBV7-2
clone_size: .

cdr3_aa: CASSSTSAEQFF
cdr3_nt: TGTGCCAGCAGTAGCACTAGTGCTGAGCAGTTCTTC
d_call: .
j_call: TRBJ2-1
v_call: TRBV28
clone_size: .

cdr3_aa: CASSLSGAASYEQYF
cdr3_nt: TGTGCCAGCAGCCTGAGTGGGGCGGCTTCCTACGAGCAGTACTTC
d_call: .
j_call: TRBJ2-7
v_call: TRBV14
clone_size: .

cdr3_aa: CASSLARANYEQYF
cdr3_nt: TGTGCCAGCAGCTTAGCCCGGGCCAACTACGAGCAGTACTTC
d_call: .
j_call: TRBJ2-7
v_call: TRBV7-2
clone_size: .

cdr3_aa: CASSARTGARVLTF
cdr3_nt: TGTGCCAGCAGTGCCAGGACAGGGGCCAGGGTCCTGACTTTC
d_call: TRBD1
j_call: TRBJ2-6
v_call: TRBV6-4
clone_size: once

cdr3_aa: CASSGDRGQGGSPLHF
cdr3_nt: TGTGCCAGCAGTGGAGATCGGGGACAGGGTGGATCACCCCTCCACTTT
d_call: TRBD1
j_call: TRBJ1-6
v_call: TRBV2
clone_size: .

cdr3_aa: CAISVVGAGANVLTF
cdr3_nt: TGTGCCATCAGTGTGGTGGGGGCTGGGGCCAACGTCCTGACTTTC
d_call: .
j_call: TRBJ2-6
v_call: TRBV10-3
clone_size: .

cdr3_aa: CASSLALSYEQYF
cdr3_nt: TGTGCCAGCAGCTTAGCACTCTCCTACGAGCAGTACTTC
d_call: .
j_call: TRBJ2-7
v_call: TRBV11-2
clone_size: .

cdr3_aa: CASSNPPGTQYF
cdr3_nt: TGTGCCAGTAGTAACCCCCCCGGGACCCAGTACTTC
d_call: .
j_call: TRBJ2-5
v_call: TRBV19
clone_size: .

cdr3_aa: CASSLAGLAASTDTQYF
cdr3_nt: TGTGCCAGCAGCCTCGCCGGACTAGCGGCAAGCACAGATACGCAGTATTTT
d_call: TRBD2
j_call: TRBJ2-3
v_call: TRBV14
clone_size: .

cdr3_aa: CAWSGQGVRYGYTF
cdr3_nt: TGTGCCTGGAGTGGACAGGGGGTACGGTATGGCTACACCTTC
d_call: TRBD1
j_call: TRBJ1-2
v_call: TRBV30
clone_size: .

cdr3_aa: CASSKAGQGELEQYF
cdr3_nt: TGTGCCAGCAGCAAAGCTGGACAGGGGGAACTCGAGCAGTACTTC
d_call: .
j_call: TRBJ2-7
v_call: TRBV21-1
clone_size: .

cdr3_aa: CASSENGWNQPQHF
cdr3_nt: TGTGCCAGCAGTGAAAATGGGTGGAATCAGCCCCAGCATTTT
d_call: .
j_call: TRBJ1-5
v_call: TRBV6-1
clone_size: few

cdr3_aa: CAVRQGADEQYF
cdr3_nt: TGTGCCGTGAGACAGGGGGCAGACGAGCAGTACTTC
d_call: TRBD1
j_call: TRBJ2-7
v_call: TRBV6-1
clone_size: few

cdr3_aa: CASTQVRGALGHF
cdr3_nt: TGTGCCAGCACTCAAGTCCGTGGGGCACTCGGGCATTTT
d_call: .
j_call: TRBJ1-5
v_call: TRBV6-6
clone_size: .

cdr3_aa: CASSVAGGLGTDTQYF
cdr3_nt: TGTGCCAGCAGCGTAGCGGGGGGGCTCGGCACAGATACGCAGTATTTT
d_call: TRBD2
j_call: TRBJ2-3
v_call: TRBV9
clone_size: .

cdr3_aa: CASNPSGRSNTEAFF
cdr3_nt: TGTGCCAGCAACCCCTCGGGGCGTTCGAACACTGAAGCTTTCTTT
d_call: .
j_call: TRBJ1-1
v_call: TRBV28
clone_size: .

cdr3_aa: CASRDNVGNQPQHF
cdr3_nt: TGTGCCAGTAGGGACAATGTAGGCAATCAGCCCCAGCATTTT
d_call: .
j_call: TRBJ1-5
v_call: TRBV19
clone_size: .

cdr3_aa: CASSFARGREQYF
cdr3_nt: TGTGCCAGCAGTTTCGCTAGGGGGCGCGAGCAGTACTTC
d_call: TRBD1
j_call: TRBJ2-7
v_call: TRBV28
clone_size: once

cdr3_aa: CASSVDSDRTQYF
cdr3_nt: TGTGCCAGCAGCGTAGATTCGGATCGTACGCAGTATTTT
d_call: .
j_call: TRBJ2-3
v_call: TRBV9
clone_size: .

cdr3_aa: CASSPPRGMNTEAFF
cdr3_nt: TGTGCCAGCAGCCCGCCAAGGGGCATGAACACTGAAGCTTTCTTT
d_call: .
j_call: TRBJ1-1
v_call: TRBV28
clone_size: .

cdr3_aa: CSVGQGLQQPQHF
cdr3_nt: TGCAGCGTTGGCCAGGGGTTACAACAGCCCCAGCATTTT
d_call: .
j_call: TRBJ1-5
v_call: TRBV29-1
clone_size: few

cdr3_aa: CASSPLRQGATGNTIYF
cdr3_nt: TGTGCCAGCAGCCCTCTGCGACAGGGCGCGACTGGAAACACCATATATTTT
d_call: TRBD1
j_call: TRBJ1-3
v_call: TRBV5-5
clone_size: .

cdr3_aa: CASSAILTGGAGNTIYF
cdr3_nt: TGTGCCAGCAGTGCCATTCTGACAGGGGGGGCTGGAAACACCATATATTTT
d_call: TRBD1
j_call: TRBJ1-3
v_call: TRBV2
clone_size: .

cdr3_aa: CAWSPQGDRRGTQYF
cdr3_nt: TGTGCCTGGAGTCCTCAGGGGGATCGGAGGGGTACGCAGTATTTT
d_call: .
j_call: TRBJ2-3
v_call: TRBV30
clone_size: .

cdr3_aa: CASSFRFSGVQPQHF
cdr3_nt: TGTGCCAGCAGTTTCCGATTTTCGGGGGTTCAGCCCCAGCATTTT
d_call: .
j_call: TRBJ1-5
v_call: TRBV28
clone_size: .

cdr3_aa: CASSQGGRPQETQYF
cdr3_nt: TGCGCCAGCAGCCAAGGGGGCAGGCCACAAGAGACCCAGTACTTC
d_call: .
j_call: TRBJ2-5
v_call: TRBV4-3
clone_size: .

cdr3_aa: CASSLAAGVETQYF
cdr3_nt: TGCGCCAGCAGCTTGGCAGCGGGAGTAGAGACCCAGTACTTC
d_call: TRBD2
j_call: TRBJ2-5
v_call: TRBV5-1
clone_size: .

cdr3_aa: CASIGGTELSYEQYF
cdr3_nt: TGTGCCAGCATCGGGGGGACAGAACTCTCCTACGAGCAGTACTTC
d_call: .
j_call: TRBJ2-7
v_call: TRBV6-5
clone_size: .

cdr3_aa: CASSLGGGADTQYF
cdr3_nt: TGTGCCAGCAGCTTAGGTGGGGGGGCGGATACGCAGTATTTT
d_call: .
j_call: TRBJ2-3
v_call: TRBV11-1
clone_size: once

cdr3_aa: CASSAGQGSNQPQHF
cdr3_nt: TGTGCCAGCAGCGCTGGACAGGGAAGCAATCAGCCCCAGCATTTT
d_call: TRBD1
j_call: TRBJ1-5
v_call: TRBV9
clone_size: .

cdr3_aa: CASSLDRFGGADTGELFF
cdr3_nt: TGTGCCAGCAGCTTAGATCGGTTCGGGGGGGCCGACACCGGGGAGCTGTTTTTT
d_call: TRBD2
j_call: TRBJ2-2
v_call: TRBV11-3
clone_size: .

cdr3_aa: CASLPTGMSYGYTF
cdr3_nt: TGTGCCAGCTTACCCACAGGGATGTCCTATGGCTACACCTTC
d_call: .
j_call: TRBJ1-2
v_call: TRBV6-1
clone_size: .

cdr3_aa: CASSLRVGGPHNEQFF
cdr3_nt: TGTGCCAGCAGCTTAAGAGTGGGAGGGCCCCACAATGAGCAGTTCTTC
d_call: TRBD2
j_call: TRBJ2-1
v_call: TRBV7-3
clone_size: once

cdr3_aa: CSVEGVGGRSYEQYF
cdr3_nt: TGCAGCGTTGAAGGGGTGGGAGGACGTTCCTACGAGCAGTACTTC
d_call: .
j_call: TRBJ2-7
v_call: TRBV29-1
clone_size: .

cdr3_aa: CASSQGAGGKNEQYF
cdr3_nt: TGCGCCAGCAGCCAAGGGGCGGGGGGGAAAAACGAGCAGTACTTC
d_call: TRBD2
j_call: TRBJ2-7
v_call: TRBV4-1
clone_size: .

cdr3_aa: CASRSLVNTEAFF
cdr3_nt: TGCGCCAGCAGATCTTTAGTGAACACTGAAGCTTTCTTT
d_call: .
j_call: TRBJ1-1
v_call: TRBV5-1
clone_size: .

cdr3_aa: CASRRDSNYGYTF
cdr3_nt: TGCGCCAGCAGGCGGGACAGCAACTATGGCTACACCTTC
d_call: TRBD1
j_call: TRBJ1-2
v_call: TRBV4-3
clone_size: .

cdr3_aa: CASSYFSGQGYEQYF
cdr3_nt: TGTGCCAGCAGTTACTTCTCCGGGCAGGGGTACGAGCAGTACTTC
d_call: .
j_call: TRBJ2-7
v_call: TRBV6-5
clone_size: .

cdr3_aa: CASDEDWVAFF
cdr3_nt: TGTGCCAGCGATGAGGATTGGGTGGCTTTCTTT
d_call: .
j_call: TRBJ1-1
v_call: TRBV2
clone_size: .

cdr3_aa: CASSFTAVKEAFF
cdr3_nt: TGTGCCAGCAGCTTTACCGCAGTCAAAGAAGCTTTCTTT
d_call: .
j_call: TRBJ1-1
v_call: TRBV7-2
clone_size: .

cdr3_aa: CASRRDKNTEAFF
cdr3_nt: TGCGCCAGCAGACGCGACAAGAACACTGAAGCTTTCTTT
d_call: .
j_call: TRBJ1-1
v_call: TRBV10-2
clone_size: .

cdr3_aa: CASSYSPWGVNTEAFF
cdr3_nt: TGTGCCAGCAGTTACTCCCCGTGGGGGGTGAACACTGAAGCTTTCTTT
d_call: .
j_call: TRBJ1-1
v_call: TRBV6-5
clone_size: .

cdr3_aa: CASSLGRGTENTEAFF
cdr3_nt: TGTGCCAGCAGCTTAGGCCGGGGGACGGAGAACACTGAAGCTTTCTTT
d_call: .
j_call: TRBJ1-1
v_call: TRBV7-9
clone_size: .

cdr3_aa: CASSGGQGGETQYF
cdr3_nt: TGCGCCAGCAGCGGGGGACAGGGGGGCGAGACCCAGTACTTC
d_call: TRBD1
j_call: TRBJ2-5
v_call: TRBV5-1
clone_size: once

cdr3_aa: CASSFELQGTTEAFF
cdr3_nt: TGTGCCAGCAGTTTTGAGTTACAGGGGACCACTGAAGCTTTCTTT
d_call: TRBD1
j_call: TRBJ1-1
v_call: TRBV28
clone_size: .